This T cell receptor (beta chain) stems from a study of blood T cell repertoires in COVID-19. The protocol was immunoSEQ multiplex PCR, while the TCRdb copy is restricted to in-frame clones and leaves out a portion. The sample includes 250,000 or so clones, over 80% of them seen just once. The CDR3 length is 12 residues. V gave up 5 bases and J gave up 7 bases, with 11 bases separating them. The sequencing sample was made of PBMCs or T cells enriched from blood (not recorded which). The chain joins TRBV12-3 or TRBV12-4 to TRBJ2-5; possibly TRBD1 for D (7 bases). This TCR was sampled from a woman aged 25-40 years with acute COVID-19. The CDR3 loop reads CASSPGGGTQYF. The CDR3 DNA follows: TGTGCCAGCAGTCCAGGGGGAGGGACCCAGTACTTC.